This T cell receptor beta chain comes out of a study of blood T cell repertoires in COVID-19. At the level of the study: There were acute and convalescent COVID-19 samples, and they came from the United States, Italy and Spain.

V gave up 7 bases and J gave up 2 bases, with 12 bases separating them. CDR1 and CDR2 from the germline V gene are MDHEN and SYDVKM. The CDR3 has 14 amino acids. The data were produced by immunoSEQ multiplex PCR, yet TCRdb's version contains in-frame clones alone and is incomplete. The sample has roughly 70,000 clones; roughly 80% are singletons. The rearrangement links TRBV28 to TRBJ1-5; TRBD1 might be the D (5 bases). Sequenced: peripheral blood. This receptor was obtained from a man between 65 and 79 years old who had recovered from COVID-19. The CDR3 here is CASTIWGGNQPQHF. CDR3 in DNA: TGTGCCAGCACCATTTGGGGGGGCAATCAGCCCCAGCATTTT.